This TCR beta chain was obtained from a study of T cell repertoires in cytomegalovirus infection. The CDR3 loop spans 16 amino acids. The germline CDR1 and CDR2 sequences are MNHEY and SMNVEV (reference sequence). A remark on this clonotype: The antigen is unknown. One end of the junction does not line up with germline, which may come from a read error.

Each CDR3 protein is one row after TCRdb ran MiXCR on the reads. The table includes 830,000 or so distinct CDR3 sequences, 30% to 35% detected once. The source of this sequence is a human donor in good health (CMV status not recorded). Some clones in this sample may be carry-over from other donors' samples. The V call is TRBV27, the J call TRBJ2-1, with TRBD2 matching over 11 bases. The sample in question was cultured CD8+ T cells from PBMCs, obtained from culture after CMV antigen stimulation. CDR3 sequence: CANSSVGLAGWDEQFF. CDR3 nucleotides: TGTGCCAACAGTTCCGTAGGACTAGCGGGTTGGGATGAGCAGTTCTTC.